This TCR beta chain was captured by sequencing in a study of technical replicates of blood from several donors. Only one count was recorded for this clone. TCRdb's copy holds only in-frame clones and misses some; the assay was immunoSEQ multiplex PCR. The sample consists of 80,000 to 100,000 clones, about 91% of them appearing once. In germline, CDR1 is ENHRY, CDR2 SYGVKD. V shed 0 bases and J shed 10 bases, with 12 bases lying between them. The CDR3 is made up of 13 amino acids. The sequence derives from a human donor in good health. Material for sequencing was T cells isolated from PBMCs. J is TRBJ1-1 and V is TRBV10-3; D remains ambiguous. In nucleotides, the CDR3 is TGTGCCATCAGTGAGTCAGTCAGCGCTGGAGCTTTCTTT. This encodes CAISESVSAGAFF.